A selection of T cell receptor beta chains follows, all from one sample in a study of blood T cell repertoires in COVID-19. Sequencing was performed with immunoSEQ multiplex PCR; in TCRdb, only in-frame clones are kept and a portion is missing. The profile shows roughly 200,000 clones, 80% to 90% of them singletons. Material: PBMCs or T cells enriched from blood (not recorded which). These receptors were collected from a woman aged 40-49 years with acute COVID-19. CDR3s include the opening cysteine and the closing phenylalanine or tryptophan. The D gene is left open where the match is weak. Expanded clones are given a class, and other clones once, few, many or no size at all.

DNA	CDR3	D	V	J	size
TGCGCCAGCAGTGGATTTAAGGTCGGGGATAACACTGAAGCTTTCTTT	CASSGFKVGDNTEAFF	-	TRBV10-2	TRBJ1-1	-
TGTGCCAGCAGTTACACAACAGGGTCCAATGAGCAGTTCTTC	CASSYTTGSNEQFF	-	TRBV3-1/TRBV3-2	TRBJ2-1	-
TGTGCCAGCTCACTTTTTGACAGTGTATCCACCGGGGAGCTGTTTTTT	CASSLFDSVSTGELFF	-	TRBV18	TRBJ2-2	few
TGTGCCAGCAGCGTAGCGCTGGGACAGGGGCAGGACGAGCAGTACTTC	CASSVALGQGQDEQYF	TRBD1	TRBV9	TRBJ2-7	-
TGTGCCAGCAGCTTAACAGGGAATTCACCCCTCCACTTT	CASSLTGNSPLHF	-	TRBV11-1	TRBJ1-6	-
TGTGCCAGCAGTTACTCGGGCCGGCGGGGAGAGACCCAGTACTTC	CASSYSGRRGETQYF	-	TRBV6-5	TRBJ2-5	-
TGTGCCAGCAGTCGTACAACTCCCGGGACTAGCTACTCCTACGAGCAGTACTTC	CASSRTTPGTSYSYEQYF	TRBD2	TRBV28	TRBJ2-7	-
TGCGCCAGCAGCTCAGGACAGCAGACAGATACGCAGTATTTT	CASSSGQQTDTQYF	-	TRBV5-1	TRBJ2-3	-
TGTGCCAGCAGCTTAAACCCCGGGACAGGGACAGATACGCAGTATTTT	CASSLNPGTGTDTQYF	TRBD1	TRBV7-3	TRBJ2-3	-
TGTGCCAGCAGAGCCGGGACAGATATGCTACCCCAGCATTTT	CASRAGTDMLPQHF	TRBD1	TRBV6-5	TRBJ1-5	-
TGTGCCAGCAGCTTAACGGTAGGACTAGCGGGAGCCTATGAGCAGTTCTTC	CASSLTVGLAGAYEQFF	TRBD2	TRBV7-8	TRBJ2-1	-
TGTGCCAGCAGTTTTGGGATGAGGGCCTACGAGCAGTACTTC	CASSFGMRAYEQYF	-	TRBV28	TRBJ2-7	-
TGTGCCAGCAGCCACGGCTCGGGGGGGGGTGAAGCTTTCTTT	CASSHGSGGGEAFF	-	TRBV3-1/TRBV3-2	TRBJ1-1	few
TGTGCCAGCAGCTTCCGCCTCGGGACAGGGTTGGCTTCGTACGAGCAGTACTTC	CASSFRLGTGLASYEQYF	TRBD1	TRBV7-9	TRBJ2-7	-
TGTGCCAGCAGTGGGGCGACTAGCGGGGCCTACGAGCAGTACTTC	CASSGATSGAYEQYF	TRBD2	TRBV28	TRBJ2-7	-
TGTGCCACCAGCAGCCGACGGGGACAGCTTTGGGATGAGCAGTTCTTC	CATSSRRGQLWDEQFF	TRBD1	TRBV15	TRBJ2-1	-
TGTGCCAGCTCACCCGACAGAGGTCCCTACGAGCAGTACTTC	CASSPDRGPYEQYF	-	TRBV18	TRBJ2-7	-
TGTGCCAGCGGTTTACCAGGCGGGGGAACCCAGTACTTC	CASGLPGGGTQYF	TRBD2	TRBV28	TRBJ2-5	-
TGTGCCAGCAGTCAAGTAGATGGCTCCTACAATGAGCAGTTCTTC	CASSQVDGSYNEQFF	-	TRBV6-2/TRBV6-3	TRBJ2-1	-
TGTGCCTGGAGCCGTGGTAGCGACGCGGCCGGGGAGCTGTTTTTT	CAWSRGSDAAGELFF	-	TRBV30	TRBJ2-2	-
TGTGCCAGCAGCTTAACAGGGGGGGCAGATACGCAGTATTTT	CASSLTGGADTQYF	-	TRBV7-9	TRBJ2-3	-
TGTGCCAGCAGCTGGTTGAGCCCCAATCAGCCCCAGCATTTT	CASSWLSPNQPQHF	-	TRBV7-8	TRBJ1-5	-
TGCGCCAGCAGCCCGGACAGGCTTGGCTACACCTTC	CASSPDRLGYTF	TRBD1	TRBV5-1	TRBJ1-2	-
TGTGCCAGCAGCTTCAGGGGAGCGGAGACCCAGTACTTC	CASSFRGAETQYF	-	TRBV13	TRBJ2-5	-
TGTGCCAGTAGTATCTCTGGAGTCCCCCCCAATGAGCAGTTCTTC	CASSISGVPPNEQFF	-	TRBV19	TRBJ2-1	-
TGTGCCAGCAGCTCCCGGGACTATGGCTACACCTTC	CASSSRDYGYTF	-	TRBV5-8	TRBJ1-2	-
TGTGCCACCAGCAGAACAGGGGCCTCCGAGTGGGATACGCAGTATTTT	CATSRTGASEWDTQYF	TRBD1	TRBV15	TRBJ2-3	-